These T cell receptor beta chains were read from a single sample in a study of T cell repertoires in cytomegalovirus infection. TCRdb itself ran the reads through MiXCR, one entry per CDR3 protein. The repertoire has more than 85,000 distinct CDR3 sequences, approximately 15% of them found once; the top ten carry 8%. Sample: PBMCs. These receptors originate from a human donor in good health (CMV status not recorded). Some clones in this sample may be carry-over from other donors' samples. CDR3s include the opening cysteine and the closing phenylalanine or tryptophan. A D gene is named only where the DNA matches it firmly. Size values are once, few and many counts, or a class for expanded clones, and some rows have none.

d_call,clone_size,j_call,v_call,cdr3_aa,cdr3_nt
TRBD1,many,TRBJ1-2,TRBV7-2,CASSPRDRGVPNYGYTF,TGTGCCAGCAGCCCCAGGGACAGGGGAGTTCCTAACTATGGCTACACCTTC
-,many,TRBJ1-6,TRBV6-1,CASSGSHLSPLHF,TGTGCCAGCAGCGGCAGCCATCTGTCACCCCTCCACTTT
-,-,TRBJ1-5,TRBV5-1,CASSFKGEGGNQPQHF,TGCGCCAGCAGCTTTAAGGGGGAGGGCGGCAATCAGCCCCAGCATTTT
TRBD1,-,TRBJ1-1,TRBV4-1,CASSQDRDRVFTEAFF,TGCGCCAGCAGCCAAGACCGGGACAGGGTATTCACTGAAGCTTTCTTT
TRBD1,-,TRBJ2-5,TRBV4-3,CASSQGGQGFGETQYF,TGCGCCAGCAGCCAAGGGGGACAGGGGTTCGGGGAGACCCAGTACTTC
-,-,TRBJ2-2,TRBV7-8,CASSFGLPDTGELFF,TGTGCCAGCAGCTTCGGGTTGCCGGACACCGGGGAGCTGTTTTTT
TRBD1,many,TRBJ1-1,TRBV11-2,CASSPTGAVNTEAFF,TGTGCCAGCAGCCCGACAGGGGCGGTGAACACTGAAGCTTTCTTT
TRBD2,many,TRBJ2-2,TRBV7-3,CASSPERGSNTGELFF,TGTGCCAGCAGCCCCGAGCGGGGATCTAACACCGGGGAGCTGTTTTTT
-,few,TRBJ1-1,TRBV7-3,CASSLTAGTSEAFF,TGTGCCAGCAGCTTAACTGCAGGCACATCAGAAGCTTTCTTT
TRBD1,-,TRBJ1-2,TRBV5-1,CASSLGTGFDYGYTF,TGCGCCAGCAGCTTGGGGACAGGTTTTGACTATGGCTACACCTTC
TRBD2,few,TRBJ2-3,TRBV11-2,CASSQGERGGGDTQYF,TGTGCCAGCAGCCAAGGGGAGCGGGGGGGGGGAGATACGCAGTATTTT
TRBD2,few,TRBJ2-2,TRBV12-3/TRBV12-4,CASRLSGGNTGELFF,TGTGCCAGCAGGCTGAGCGGGGGGAACACCGGGGAGCTGTTTTTT
-,few,TRBJ2-7,TRBV19,CATSVRWGPAYEQYF,TGTGCCACCTCTGTTCGATGGGGTCCCGCCTACGAGCAGTACTTC
-,many,TRBJ2-5,TRBV3-1,CASSQDRQETQYF,TGTGCCAGCAGCCAAGACAGACAAGAGACCCAGTACTTC
TRBD1,many,TRBJ1-2,TRBV7-8,CASSLAQGVGGYTF,TGTGCCAGCAGCTTAGCCCAGGGGGTCGGGGGCTACACCTTC
TRBD1,many,TRBJ1-2,TRBV7-2,CASSKRTGGDYGYTF,TGTGCCAGCAGCAAGCGGACAGGGGGCGACTATGGCTACACCTTC
TRBD2,-,TRBJ2-3,TRBV7-3,CASSLGLGYTDTQYF,TGTGCCAGCAGCTTGGGACTAGGATACACAGATACGCAGTATTTT
-,-,TRBJ2-1,TRBV11-3,CASSLDRRGAEQFF,TGTGCCAGCAGCTTAGATCGCCGCGGTGCTGAGCAGTTCTTC
-,-,TRBJ1-1,TRBV7-8,CASSLVTGNTEAFF,TGTGCCAGCAGCCTAGTGACAGGGAACACTGAAGCTTTCTTT
-,many,TRBJ1-1,TRBV7-3,CASSLDPAAEAFF,TGTGCCAGCAGCTTAGACCCCGCAGCTGAAGCTTTCTTT
-,many,TRBJ2-5,TRBV7-3,CASSLLGSGRETQYF,TGTGCCAGCAGCCTTCTGGGCTCGGGGCGGGAGACCCAGTACTTC
TRBD1,many,TRBJ1-5,TRBV7-8,CASSLVGTGNQPQHF,TGTGCCAGCAGCTTAGTAGGGACAGGCAATCAGCCCCAGCATTTT
-,few,TRBJ1-2,TRBV4-3,CASSQSERGYGYTF,TGCGCCAGCAGCCAATCCGAACGGGGGTATGGCTACACCTTC
TRBD1,many,TRBJ2-3,TRBV7-2,CASSPGQGGSTDTQYF,TGTGCCAGCAGCCCTGGACAGGGTGGTAGCACAGATACGCAGTATTTT
-,-,TRBJ2-3,TRBV7-9,CASRAQVATDTQYF,TGTGCCAGCAGGGCCCAGGTGGCGACAGATACGCAGTATTTT
-,many,TRBJ1-5,TRBV20-1,CSARDKGSEPQHF,TGCAGTGCTAGAGATAAGGGGAGTGAGCCCCAGCATTTT
-,many,TRBJ2-3,TRBV7-2,CASSFMADTQYF,TGTGCCAGCAGCTTCATGGCAGATACGCAGTATTTT
TRBD1,-,TRBJ2-5,TRBV29-1,CSAEQTGRGETQYF,TGCAGCGCTGAACAGACAGGGCGTGGAGAGACCCAGTACTTC
TRBD1,many,TRBJ1-1,TRBV7-2,CASSPRTGTHTEAFF,TGTGCCAGCAGCCCCCGGACAGGGACGCACACTGAAGCTTTCTTT
-,many,TRBJ2-7,TRBV7-2,CASSLVSTASDYEQYF,TGTGCCAGCAGCTTAGTTTCGACAGCGTCAGACTACGAGCAGTACTTC
-,many,TRBJ2-5,TRBV7-6,CASSLPLRVKKTQETQYF,TGTGCCAGCAGCTTACCCCTCCGGGTTAAAAAAACTCAAGAGACCCAGTACTTC
TRBD1,-,TRBJ1-1,TRBV7-9,CASSLGQGPNTEAFF,TGTGCCAGCAGCTTAGGACAGGGCCCGAACACTGAAGCTTTCTTT
-,many,TRBJ2-5,TRBV12-3/TRBV12-4,CASSFASGETQYF,TGTGCCAGCAGTTTTGCGTCGGGGGAGACCCAGTACTTC
TRBD2,few,TRBJ2-3,TRBV20-1,CSASMLAGGPADTQYF,TGCAGTGCTAGTATGTTAGCGGGGGGGCCGGCAGATACGCAGTATTTT
-,few,TRBJ1-1,TRBV28,CASSLRDTLNTEAFF,TGTGCCAGCAGCCTCCGGGACACGCTGAACACTGAAGCTTTCTTT
-,few,TRBJ1-4,TRBV30,CAWSDQDRRRFKLFF,TGTGCCTGGAGTGACCAAGACAGACGACGCTTTAAACTGTTTTTT
-,-,TRBJ1-4,TRBV3-1,CASSLGGDEKLFF,TGTGCCAGCAGCCTAGGGGGGGATGAAAAACTGTTTTTT
-,-,TRBJ1-1,TRBV12-5,CASGLNSNGNTEAFF,TGTGCTAGTGGTTTGAACTCTAATGGGAACACTGAAGCTTTCTTT
-,few,TRBJ2-3,TRBV11-2,CASSSNGETQYF,TGTGCCAGCAGCTCCAACGGGGAGACGCAGTATTTT
-,-,TRBJ1-1,TRBV7-9,CASSLGQQGTPAFF,TGTGCCAGCAGCTTGGGTCAGCAGGGGACCCCGGCTTTCTTT
-,many,TRBJ2-1,TRBV4-1,CASSQELPSRNEQFF,TGCGCCAGCAGCCAAGAATTACCTAGTCGCAATGAGCAGTTCTTC
-,many,TRBJ2-3,TRBV12-3/TRBV12-4,CASSSRMTQDTQYF,TGTGCCAGCAGTTCCAGAATGACTCAGGATACGCAGTATTTT
-,few,TRBJ2-2,TRBV18,CASSPPMGDTNTGELFF,TGTGCCAGCTCACCACCGATGGGGGACACGAACACCGGGGAGCTGTTTTTT
-,many,TRBJ1-6,TRBV29-1,CSVENRELPYNSPLHF,TGCAGCGTTGAAAACAGGGAATTGCCATATAATTCACCCCTCCACTTT
TRBD2,-,TRBJ2-3,TRBV12-3/TRBV12-4,CASTYSGGAIDTQYF,TGTGCCAGCACCTATAGCGGGGGGGCTATAGATACGCAGTATTTT
-,many,TRBJ1-6,TRBV29-1,CSVQKGYGSPLHF,TGCAGCGTTCAAAAGGGGTACGGTTCACCCCTCCACTTT